This T cell receptor (beta chain) was identified in a study of T-cell reconstitution after alpha-beta-depleted transplantation in children. Construction of the TCRbeta library involved unique molecular identifiers. TCRdb fed the PCR reads into MiXCR, producing one record per CDR3 protein. The sample lists about 610,000 distinct CDR3 sequences; 10% were seen once. CDR3 length: 15 amino acids. V gave up 6 bases and J gave up 0 bases, with 15 bases separating them. In this sample, this clonotype turned up many times. The clonotype comes from a human donor who donated a stem cell graft to a child with acute myeloid leukemia. The source was PBMCs from the stem cell graft donor, collected from the stem cell graft. V gene TRBV12-3 or TRBV12-4 combines with J gene TRBJ2-7, with D possibly being TRBD2 (5 bases). This CDR3 is CASRLTRTDSYEQYF. The CDR3 DNA reads as TGTGCCAGCAGATTAACCCGGACTGACTCCTACGAGCAGTACTTC.